This TCR beta chain was found in a study of cytomegalovirus exposure and HLA in healthy donors. Study background: The approximately 100 million unique TCR beta sequences, from 150 million to 200 million T cells, were found by an earlier analysis.

Primers for the PCR totalled 60 Vbeta and 13 Jbeta. TCRdb's table, derived via immunoSEQ multiplex PCR, lists solely in-frame clones and lacks some. The sample yields fewer than 200,000 clones, around 76% seen once. The germline gives CDR1 MGHRA, CDR2 YSYEKL. This CDR3 spans 17 amino acids. V dropped 4 bases and J dropped 4; count of bases not matched to a gene: 12. The table lists this clone with a few counts. Its antigen is undetermined. Donors had nominal health at sampling but likely had unrecorded immune exposures. Study-wide results and limits: Later analysis demonstrated an association between a missense DCLRE1C variant and TCR beta V- and J-gene trimming. In a later analysis, the majority of CMV-associated beta chains seemingly showed HLA restriction.

Sequencing used PBMCs. The clonotype was recovered from a man between 60 and 75 years old in good health and CMV-seronegative. V usage is TRBV4-1 and J usage is TRBJ2-5; TRBD2 matches at 10 bases. This chain's CDR3 is CASSLQGSLAGAETQYF. CDR3 DNA: TGCGCCAGCAGCCTACAGGGTTCTCTAGCGGGGGCAGAGACCCAGTACTTC.